This T cell receptor beta chain was documented in a study of T cell responses to AZD1222 COVID-19 vaccine. The study, taken as a whole, reports: Repertoire sampling occurred only after the peak T cell response. Spike-specific TCR breadth rose after two AZD1222 doses, and depth rose as well.

Remarks on this clone: Its antigen remains unknown.

Clones were read by immunoSEQ multiplex PCR, and TCRdb kept only the in-frame ones, dropping some. The profile shows some 250,000 clones, 90% to 95% of them singletons. CDR3 length: 15 amino acids. V trimming: 6 bases; J trimming: 5 bases; junction bases outside the gene matches: 11. The germline CDR1 and CDR2 sequences are MDHEN and SYDVKM. This TCR came from an adult who received the AZD1222 COVID-19 vaccine. The genes are TRBV28 and TRBJ2-7, with 9 positions matching TRBD1. Sample: peripheral blood, taken 28 days after the second AZD1222 dose. The CDR3 region is CASSPTGTGNHEQYF. CDR3 nucleotides: TGTGCCAGCAGCCCAACCGGGACAGGGAACCACGAGCAGTACTTC.